The 15 T cell receptor beta chains in this list originate from one sample, sequenced in a study of T cell changes during pregnancy in multiple sclerosis (dated by TCRdb to between 2018 and 2021). Receptor libraries were prepared by the immunoSEQ multiplex PCR assay. Not all clones reach the TCRdb copy of this immuneACCESS table, which keeps in-frame sequences only. Checked studies attribute under half of the gap to unresolved V genes and leave the rest unexplained. This sample has approximately 50,000 clones in its table, and roughly 94% of those were observed once. The ten largest clones add up to around 0.34% of the sample. The input for sequencing was CD4+ T cells from peripheral blood mononuclear cells, taken in the third trimester of pregnancy. The source is a female donor with multiple sclerosis, enrolled in a pregnancy study.

In its sample, this clone was seen once. The chain joins TRBV7-2 to TRBJ1-1; 8 positions agree with TRBD1. Germline V gene data show CDR1 as SGHTA and CDR2 as FQGNSA. CDR3 length: 14 amino acids. Trimming took 1 base from V and 4 from J; bases not matched to a gene: 2. The chain's CDR3 is CASSLDGQGTEAFF. In DNA form, the CDR3 reads TGTGCCAGCAGCTTAGACGGACAGGGCACTGAAGCTTTCTTT.

The CDR3 here is CASSPTGSSGYTF. As DNA, the CDR3 is TGTGCCAGCAGTCCGACAGGCAGTAGTGGCTACACCTTC. This chain uses TRBV6-6 with TRBJ1-2; tentative D call: TRBD1 (6 bases). Trimming cost V 5 bases and J 7 bases, with 14 bases left between them. The CDR3 is 13 amino acids. The germline V gene has CDR1 MNHNY and CDR2 SVGAGI (reference sequence).

The genes are TRBV30 and TRBJ2-7, with 8 nucleotides matching TRBD1. Germline CDR1 and CDR2: GTSNPN and SVGIG (reference sequence). The CDR3 is 13 residues long. The J segment lost 5 bases and the V segment lost 4 bases, leaving 7 bases of the junction unmatched. As DNA, the CDR3 is TGTGCCTGGATGAGGACAGGGCTCGACGAGCAGTACTTC. Translated: CAWMRTGLDEQYF. The whole variable domain, remainder taken from reference TRBV30 and TRBJ2-7, is SQTIHQWPATLVQPVGSPLSLECTVEGTSNPNLYWYRQAAGRGLQLLFYSVGIGQISSEVPQNLSASRPQDRQFILSSKKLLLSDSGFYLCAWMRTGLDEQYFGPGTRLTVT.

This clone was seen a single time. The rearrangement joins TRBV7-2 to TRBJ1-1; 8 bases are shared with TRBD1. Germline V CDR1 and CDR2: SGHTA, FQGNSA. There are 15 residues in the CDR3. J was trimmed by 4 bases and V by 5 bases; bases with no gene match: 9. The CDR3 bases are TGTGCCAGCAGCGGACGAACAGGGGGTCGCACTGAAGCTTTCTTT. This encodes CASSGRTGGRTEAFF.

The chain links TRBV30 to TRBJ2-1, with D maybe TRBD1 (6 bases). Germline CDR1 is GTSNPN and CDR2 is SVGIG (reference sequence). The CDR3 spans 15 residues. The germline V and J ends were trimmed by 2 bases and 5 bases, with 16 bases remaining between them. The CDR3 reads CAWSLAGVTNNEQFF. CDR3 DNA: TGTGCCTGGAGTTTAGCAGGGGTAACAAACAATGAGCAGTTCTTC.

The rearrangement links TRBV4-1 to TRBJ2-1; D is ambiguous. The CDR3 is 13 amino acids. Trimming cost V 4 bases and J 9 bases, with 13 bases left between them. Per the germline V gene, CDR1 is MGHRA and CDR2 is YSYEKL. The CDR3 protein is CASSLPRGGEQFF. As DNA, the CDR3 is TGCGCCAGCAGCCTACCCAGAGGTGGTGAGCAGTTCTTC.

The chain combines TRBV7-2 with TRBJ1-4; D is possibly TRBD1 (5 bases). Germline loops: CDR1 SGHTA, CDR2 FQGNSA. The CDR3 spans 17 residues. Trimming cost V 1 base and J 5 bases, with 17 bases left between them. This CDR3 is CASSLGRGDRWNEKLFF. CDR3 sequence (DNA): TGTGCCAGCAGCTTAGGTCGAGGAGACAGATGGAATGAAAAACTGTTTTTT.

The rearrangement joins TRBV19 to TRBJ2-4, with 7 nucleotides matching TRBD2. Per germline, CDR1 LNHDA and CDR2 SQIVND (reference sequence). This CDR3 spans 13 amino acids. V lost 4 bases, J lost 5 bases, and 2 bases stayed unmatched. The CDR3 sequence is CASSKGGENIQYF. The CDR3 DNA reads as TGTGCCAGTAGTAAGGGAGGGGAAAACATTCAGTACTTC.

V is TRBV19 and J is TRBJ2-2; TRBD2 might be the D (5 bases). CDR1 and CDR2 from the germline V gene are LNHDA and SQIVND (reference sequence). Trimming stripped 3 bases from V and 1 base from J, with 15 bases between. The CDR3 runs to 17 residues. The CDR3 reads CASSIIGVRLNTGELFF. In DNA, the CDR3 is TGTGCCAGTAGTATTATCGGGGTTCGATTGAACACCGGGGAGCTGTTTTTT.

This rearrangement joins TRBV4-1 to TRBJ1-3; 8 bases map to TRBD1. The CDR3 is 16 residues long. The trim removed 3 bases at V and 0 bases at J, leaving 4 bases unmatched. Germline V lookup: CDR1 MGHRA, CDR2 YSYEKL. The CDR3 coding sequence is TGCGCCAGCAGCCAGGTGACAGGGGTCTCTGGAAACACCATATATTTT. This encodes CASSQVTGVSGNTIYF.

The rearrangement links TRBV5-6 to TRBJ2-3; 8 bases line up with TRBD1. V was pared by 4 bases and J by 2 bases, with 9 bases of the junction left unmatched. The CDR3 loop spans 16 amino acids. Germline assignment: CDR1 SGHDT and CDR2 YYEEEE. CDR3 in DNA: TGTGCCAGCAGCCCGGACAGGGTACGGGTCACAGATACGCAGTATTTT. It codes for CASSPDRVRVTDTQYF.

V is TRBV5-1 and J is TRBJ2-3; possibly TRBD2 for D (5 bases). The germline V gene has CDR1 SGHRS and CDR2 YFSETQ. Trimming took off 1 base at V and 0 bases at J, with 9 bases between the two ends. The CDR3 sequence is 15 residues long. CDR3 sequence reads: CASSLTGVSTDTQYF. In nucleotides, the CDR3 is TGCGCCAGCAGCTTGACCGGGGTTAGCACAGATACGCAGTATTTT.

The chain links TRBV18 to TRBJ1-1; TRBD1 might be the D (6 bases). This CDR3 region has 16 residues. Trimming took 3 bases from V and 3 from J, leaving 17 bases between them. CDR1 is KGHSH and CDR2 is LQKENI in the germline V gene. CDR3 nucleotides: TGTGCCAGCTCACCTCTGCCCAGGGGCGCGGACACTGAAGCTTTCTTT. Translation: CASSPLPRGADTEAFF.

The V gene is TRBV7-2, the J gene TRBJ2-7, with D tentatively TRBD1 (5 bases). V lost 5 bases and J lost 4, with 15 bases in between. The CDR3 covers 14 residues. Germline CDR1 is SGHTA and CDR2 is FQGNSA. CDR3 sequence (DNA): TGTGCCAGCAGCCAGAGTTTGGGGCCTTACGAGCAGTACTTC. Protein: CASSQSLGPYEQYF. Based on the CDR3 plus reference TRBV7-2 and TRBJ2-7, the full variable domain is GAGVSQSPSNKVTEKGKDVELRCDPISGHTALYWYRQSLGQGLEFLIYFQGNSAPDKSGLPSDRFSAERTGGSVSTLTIQRTQQEDSAVYLCASSQSLGPYEQYFGPGTRLTVT.

The chain employs TRBV7-2 and TRBJ2-5; 9 positions agree with TRBD2. CDR1 SGHTA and CDR2 FQGNSA come from the germline V gene. J gave up 4 bases and V 1 base, and 4 bases lay outside the gene matches. The CDR3 spans 15 residues. The CDR3 DNA reads as TGTGCCAGCAGCTTAGGAGCGGGGGGTATAGAGACCCAGTACTTC. This sequence encodes CASSLGAGGIETQYF.